This T cell receptor (beta chain) is drawn from a study of blood T cells in healthy people across ages. Broader study findings: The fall in TCR beta diversity per million T cells was roughly linear with age.

On this clonotype: Its target is unknown.

Next came a second PCR, run for about 7 to 12 cycles, which used a sample-barcoded 5' primer along with a J-beta primer mix. One entry per CDR3 protein results from TCRdb running MiXCR on the 5' RACE reads. Altogether some 1.7 million distinct CDR3 sequences are present, about 30% being singletons, with the ten largest covering about 8%. Isolation yielded PBMCs, at least 7 million per sample, in every case. The V gene's germline CDR1 is SGDLS and CDR2 YYNGEE. V dropped 1 base and J dropped 10 bases, with 18 bases sitting between them. This CDR3 is built from 15 residues. The sequenced sample was blood. The TCR comes from a woman aged 25 to 39 in good health. This sequence joins TRBV9 and TRBJ2-1; TRBD2 might be the D (5 bases). The CDR3 sequence is CASSVNMERPYEQFF. As DNA, the CDR3 is TGTGCCAGCAGCGTAAATATGGAGCGGCCCTACGAGCAGTTCTTC.